The clone carrying this TCR beta chain was counted many times. The data stem from a study of T-cell reconstitution after alpha-beta-depleted transplantation in children. During its preparation, the TCRbeta library received unique molecular identifiers. MiXCR, applied by TCRdb to the PCR reads, yields one record per CDR3 protein. The sample has approximately 490,000 distinct CDR3 sequences; roughly an eighth are singletons. This sequence was found in a human donor who donated a stem cell graft to a child with combined immunodeficiency. Sample: PBMCs from the stem cell graft donor, taken from the stem cell graft.

The CDR3 protein is CASGGDTQYF. CDR3 nucleotides: TGTGCCTCGGGGGGCGATACGCAGTATTTT. The chain links TRBV24-1 to TRBJ2-3, with D possibly being TRBD2 (7 bases). CDR1 KGHDR and CDR2 SFDVKD come from the germline V gene. The CDR3 runs to 10 residues. Trimming stripped 12 bases from V and 6 bases from J, with 9 bases between.